The clone carrying this T cell receptor beta chain was counted a few times. Trimming shortened V by 7 bases and J by 4 bases, and 14 bases separated the two germline ends. The CDR3 runs 14 residues. Germline CDR1 MDHEN, CDR2 SYDVKM. The sample belongs to a study of blood T cell repertoires in COVID-19. About the research overall: The United States, Italy and Spain were the sources of the acute and convalescent COVID-19 samples. The analysed material was cDNA or gDNA that came from T cells, B-cell-depleted T cells, or PBMCs.

The data were produced by immunoSEQ multiplex PCR, yet TCRdb's version contains in-frame clones alone and is incomplete. The table lists roughly 190,000 clones, 85% to 90% of them singletons. This chain joins TRBV28 and TRBJ1-5; no clear D. Sequenced: peripheral blood. The sequence came from a man younger than 30 with active or convalescent COVID-19. The chain's CDR3 is CASMFLGGNQPQHF. The CDR3 coding sequence is TGTGCCAGCATGTTCCTAGGTGGTAATCAGCCCCAGCATTTT.